Shown below are 30 T cell receptor beta chains from a single sample sequenced in a study of glioma-infiltrating T cells after dendritic cell vaccination. TCRdb keeps only in-frame clones here, not all; method: immunoSEQ multiplex PCR. The sample has about 21,000 clones, 79% seen once. This material consisted of blood, taken before dendritic cell vaccination. These receptors originate from a human donor with glioblastoma.

The rearrangement joins TRBV28 to TRBJ2-7; D might be TRBD1 (5 bases). Germline CDR1 and CDR2: MDHEN and SYDVKM. The CDR3 has 15 residues. V lost 4 bases and J lost 4, with 17 bases in between. This CDR3 reads CASSSRQQGKYEQYF. The CDR3 DNA follows: TGTGCCAGCAGTTCCCGGCAGCAGGGTAAATACGAGCAGTACTTC.

CDR3 DNA: TGTGCCAGCAGCCATAGCGGGGGGTCCTACAATGAGCAGTTCTTC. Protein product: CASSHSGGSYNEQFF. The gene calls are TRBV5-4 and TRBJ2-1; TRBD2 aligns across 10 bases. The junction had 2 bases not matched to a gene; V was cut back by 4 bases and J by 1 base. CDR3 length equals 15 residues. Germline V lookup: CDR1 SGHNT, CDR2 YYREEE (reference sequence).

The V call is TRBV6-5, the J call TRBJ2-3; possible D gene TRBD2, 5 bases. The ends were cut back, 9 bases at V and 4 bases at J, with 14 bases in the middle. Germline assignment: CDR1 MNHEY and CDR2 SVGAGI. The length of the CDR3 is 13 residues. CDR3 protein: CASIKAGSDTQYF. DNA for the CDR3: TGTGCCAGTATAAAGGCGGGTTCAGATACGCAGTATTTT.

The chain combines TRBV7-8 with TRBJ2-5; maybe TRBD2 (6 bases). Germline V lookup: CDR1 SGHVS, CDR2 FQNEAQ. CDR3 length: 14 residues. Deletions cut 4 bases from V and 5 bases from J, with 14 bases between. CDR3 region: CASSWRTSSETQYF. The CDR3 DNA reads as TGTGCCAGCAGCTGGAGAACTAGCTCTGAGACCCAGTACTTC.

V usage is TRBV6-1 and J usage is TRBJ1-1, with 9 bases lining up with TRBD1. This CDR3 has 14 amino acids. V shed 6 bases and J 4 bases; nucleotides not matched to a gene: 6. Germline V gene sequence: CDR1 MNHNS, CDR2 SASEGT. In DNA form, the CDR3 reads TGTGCCAGCAGCGGGACAGGGCAATCCACTGAAGCTTTCTTT. It encodes CASSGTGQSTEAFF.

The chain has TRBV27 and TRBJ2-1, with 15 bases matching TRBD2. There are 16 residues in the CDR3. Germline-derived CDR1 and CDR2 are MNHEY and SMNVEV (reference sequence). The V gene end was trimmed by 2 bases and the J gene end by 8 bases; junction bases not matched to a gene: 4. CDR3 DNA: TGTGCCAGCAGTTTAGCGGGGACTAGCGGGGGGTATGAGCAGTTCTTC. This gives the protein CASSLAGTSGGYEQFF.

The rearrangement links TRBV7-2 to TRBJ1-2; the D gene is possibly TRBD1 (5 bases). V was trimmed by 2 bases and J by 8 bases, leaving 15 bases between them. The CDR3 sequence is 14 residues long. The germline CDR1 and CDR2 sequences are SGHTA and FQGNSA. CDR3 in amino acids: CASSLQGGLSGYTF. CDR3 nucleotide sequence: TGTGCCAGCAGCTTACAGGGAGGGTTGAGCGGCTACACCTTC.

The V call is TRBV11-3, the J call TRBJ2-7; D not certain. CDR3 size: 14 residues. The germline V gene encodes CDR1 SGHNT and CDR2 YENEEA. V lost 5 bases and J 2 bases, leaving 13 bases between the germline ends. Here the CDR3 DNA reads TGTGCCAGCAGCCCGAACGGGTCTCCCTACGAGCAGTACTTC. It translates to CASSPNGSPYEQYF.

The chain has TRBV27 and TRBJ1-1, with D hard to call. Trimming removed 6 bases from V and 0 bases from J, with 8 bases in between. Germline values: CDR1 MNHEY, CDR2 SMNVEV (reference sequence). The CDR3 extends over 13 amino acids. The CDR3: CASRLTVNTEAFF. The CDR3 coding sequence is TGTGCCAGCAGATTAACGGTGAACACTGAAGCTTTCTTT.

The chain links TRBV7-2 to TRBJ2-7; tentative D call: TRBD1 (6 bases). This CDR3 is 14 amino acids long. The germline gives CDR1 SGHTA, CDR2 FQGNSA. Trimming pared 5 bases from V and 2 bases from J, leaving 13 bases between. The CDR3 DNA is TGTGCCAGCAGCCTAGGACAGAAAACCTACGAGCAGTACTTC. Its translation is CASSLGQKTYEQYF.

The V gene is TRBV19, the J gene TRBJ2-1, with 10 positions matching TRBD2. The CDR3 runs to 17 residues. The trim removed 6 bases at V and 14 bases at J, leaving 22 bases unmatched. Germline V CDR1 and CDR2: LNHDA, SQIVND (reference sequence). The CDR3 sequence: CASSTISRTSGLGHEFF. DNA of the CDR3: TGTGCCAGTAGCACTATTTCGCGGACTAGCGGATTAGGGCATGAGTTCTTC.

The chain carries TRBV25-1 and TRBJ2-5, with 8 bases fitting TRBD2. Germline lookup yields CDR1 MGHDK and CDR2 SYGVNS. J was trimmed by 5 bases and V by 4 bases; bases with no gene match: 3. The CDR3 is 13 amino acids. CDR3 sequence (DNA): TGTGCCAGCAGTGGGACTAGCCGCGAGACCCAGTACTTC. Amino acid sequence: CASSGTSRETQYF.

The chain couples TRBV2 to TRBJ1-1, with TRBD1 identical over 7 bases. The V gene end was trimmed by 10 bases and the J gene end by 7 bases; junction bases not matched to a gene: 9. Germline values: CDR1 SNHLY, CDR2 FYNNEI. This CDR3 contains 12 residues. This chain's CDR3 is CATIQGWGEAFF. The CDR3 DNA reads TGTGCCACCATACAGGGGTGGGGTGAAGCTTTCTTT. The variable domain in full, with the rest retrieved from reference TRBV2 and TRBJ1-1, is EPEVTQTPSHQVTQMGQEVILRCVPISNHLYFYWYRQILGQKVEFLVSFYNNEISEKSEIFDDQFSVERPDGSNFTLKIRSTKLEDSAMYFCATIQGWGEAFFGQGTRLTVV.

The chain uses TRBV19 and TRBJ2-3, with D possibly matching TRBD1 (6 bases). V was shortened by 5 bases and J by 2 bases, with 11 bases between the two germline ends. Germline loops: CDR1 LNHDA, CDR2 SQIVND (reference sequence). This CDR3 comprises 14 residues. The CDR3 here is CASSVGQNTDTQYF. CDR3 DNA sequence: TGTGCCAGTAGTGTTGGACAGAACACAGATACGCAGTATTTT.

The chain employs TRBV9 and TRBJ2-1; 7 bases are shared with TRBD2. This CDR3 comprises 15 residues. Per the germline V gene, CDR1 is SGDLS and CDR2 is YYNGEE. V dropped 4 bases and J dropped 5; count of bases not matched to a gene: 9. The CDR3 DNA follows: TGTGCCAGCAGCCCCCGGGGGGAGGGACACAATGAGCAGTTCTTC. Residues: CASSPRGEGHNEQFF.

This clone appeared a few times. This rearrangement joins TRBV7-2 to TRBJ2-7; 15 nucleotides match TRBD2. The ends lost 0 bases at V and 2 bases at J; junction bases unmatched: 8. The germline V gene encodes CDR1 SGHTA and CDR2 FQGNSA. The CDR3 extends over 19 amino acids. CDR3 DNA sequence: TGTGCCAGCAGCTTAGCGCGGACTAGCGGGAGGGAGAAGGCCTACGAGCAGTACTTC. Amino acids: CASSLARTSGREKAYEQYF.

This clone was counted a single time. This chain links TRBV19 with TRBJ1-1; perhaps TRBD1 as D (5 bases). Trimming cost V 7 bases and J 6 bases, with 12 bases left between them. CDR3 size: 12 residues. CDR1 is LNHDA, CDR2 SQIVND, per germline (reference sequence). CDR3 coding DNA: TGTGCCAGTAAGAGTGGGGACTCTGAAGCTTTCTTT. Translation: CASKSGDSEAFF.

Only one count was recorded for this clone. The sample carries other DNA sequences with the same CDR3. This chain links TRBV27 with TRBJ2-7; 9 bases are shared with TRBD2. V trimming: 3 bases; J trimming: 2 bases; junction bases outside the gene matches: 5. The CDR3 extends over 15 amino acids. Germline-derived CDR1 and CDR2 are MNHEY and SMNVEV (reference sequence). DNA for the CDR3: TGTGCCAGCAGTTTGGGGCTAGCGGGGACCTACGAGCAGTACTTC. It is translated as CASSLGLAGTYEQYF.

The V call is TRBV7-6, the J call TRBJ1-5; TRBD1 agrees at 11 bases. The CDR3 runs 13 residues. CDR1 is SGHVS, CDR2 FNYEAQ, per germline. With V trimmed by 4 bases and J by 10 bases, 3 bases remained unmatched. Written as DNA, the CDR3 is TGTGCCAGCAGCTCGGGACAGGGGGGTCCCCAGCATTTT. The encoded protein is CASSSGQGGPQHF. Combining the CDR3 with reference TRBV7-6 and TRBJ1-5 gives the whole variable domain GAGVSQSPRYKVTKRGQDVALRCDPISGHVSLYWYRQALGQGPEFLTYFNYEAQQDKSGLPNDRFSAERPEGSISTLTIQRTEQRDSAMYRCASSSGQGGPQHFGDGTRLSIL.

The chain employs TRBV28 and TRBJ2-5; D is possibly TRBD1 (5 bases). The germline V gene encodes CDR1 MDHEN and CDR2 SYDVKM. The CDR3 loop spans 16 amino acids. Trimming shortened V by 6 bases and J by 1 base, and 18 bases separated the two germline ends. CDR3 DNA sequence: TGTGCCAGCAGCCGCACCACAGGTCCAATCCAAGAGACCCAGTACTTC. Its translation: CASSRTTGPIQETQYF.

The rearrangement links TRBV30 to TRBJ2-3; 10 positions match TRBD2. V was clipped by 1 base and J by 1 base; unmatched bases: 5. This CDR3 has 16 amino acids. Germline lookup yields CDR1 GTSNPN and CDR2 SVGIG (reference sequence). This chain's CDR3 is CAWSGLAGAGTDTQYF. CDR3 DNA sequence: TGTGCCTGGAGTGGTCTAGCGGGGGCTGGCACAGATACGCAGTATTTT.

V is TRBV9 and J is TRBJ2-2; 13 bases agree with TRBD2. Germline V CDR1 and CDR2: SGDLS, YYNGEE. Germline trimming cut 3 bases from V and 5 bases from J; bases unmatched to any gene: 10. CDR3 length equals 18 residues. The CDR3 sequence is CASSAGLAGEFLTGELFF. DNA of the CDR3: TGTGCCAGCAGCGCCGGACTAGCGGGAGAGTTTTTGACCGGGGAGCTGTTTTTT.

Only one count was recorded for this clone. V usage is TRBV13 and J usage is TRBJ2-1, with D perhaps matching TRBD1 (6 bases). The V gene's germline CDR1 is PRHDT and CDR2 FYEKMQ (reference sequence). The CDR3 spans 12 residues. V lost 5 bases and J lost 16, with 18 bases in between. The CDR3 DNA sequence: TGTGCCAGCAGCCCGCAACAGGGTTTTATTTTCTTC. It specifies CASSPQQGFIFF.

This chain uses TRBV29-1 with TRBJ2-3, with D unclear. Deletions cut 6 bases from V and 1 base from J, with 11 bases between. This CDR3 contains 13 residues. Germline CDR1 SQVTM, CDR2 ANQGSEA. The CDR3 coding sequence is TGCAGCGTCGATGACGGAGGCACAGATACGCAGTATTTT. Encoded protein: CSVDDGGTDTQYF.

The rearrangement joins TRBV7-2 to TRBJ2-1; TRBD2 is a possible D gene (6 bases). The CDR3 sequence is 18 residues long. CDR1 SGHTA and CDR2 FQGNSA come from the germline V gene. V was cut by 7 bases and J by 0 bases, with 22 bases left in between. CDR3 residues: CASTPRGLRESSYNEQFF. In DNA form, the CDR3 reads TGTGCCAGCACCCCCAGAGGTCTGCGGGAAAGCTCCTACAATGAGCAGTTCTTC.

V gene TRBV6-5 combines with J gene TRBJ1-2; D unclear. Between the trimmed V and J ends, which lost 4 bases and 4 bases, there was a span of 10 bases. The germline V gene encodes CDR1 MNHEY and CDR2 SVGAGI. This CDR3 region has 13 residues. The CDR3 loop reads CASSCCVGYGYTF. The CDR3, as DNA: TGTGCCAGCAGTTGCTGTGTCGGCTATGGCTACACCTTC.

This sequence joins TRBV5-4 and TRBJ2-7, with 7 bases identical to TRBD2. V shed 4 bases and J 4 bases; nucleotides not matched to a gene: 11. Germline V lookup: CDR1 SGHNT, CDR2 YYREEE (reference sequence). The length of the CDR3 is 15 residues. CDR3 coding DNA: TGTGCCAGCAGCCCTGGTGCTAGGGAGGGGTACGAGCAGTACTTC. It is translated as CASSPGAREGYEQYF.

As regards this clone: A read error may account for a junction end that differs from germline. The V and J genes are TRBV5-4 and TRBJ1-2, with D possibly TRBD1 on 5 matching bases. Germline CDR1 is SGHNT and CDR2 is YYREEE (reference sequence). CDR3 size: 15 residues. This chain's CDR3 is CASSQDSGDQDGYTF. In nucleotides, the CDR3 is TGCGCCAGCAGCCAAGATTCGGGGGACCAGGATGGCTACACCTTC.

The J gene is TRBJ2-6, the V gene TRBV27; 8 bases fit TRBD1. The J segment lost 3 bases and the V segment lost 2 bases, leaving 6 bases of the junction unmatched. Germline CDR1 is MNHEY and CDR2 is SMNVEV (reference sequence). The CDR3 is made up of 17 amino acids. The CDR3 coding sequence is TGTGCCAGCAGTTTAACCCCAGGGGGCTATGGGGCCAACGTCCTGACTTTC. Its protein is CASSLTPGGYGANVLTF. The complete variable domain, with remaining parts taken from reference TRBV27 and TRBJ2-6, reads EAQVTQNPRYLITVTGKKLTVTCSQNMNHEYMSWYRQDPGLGLRQIYYSMNVEVTDKGDVPEGYKVSRKEKRNFPLILESPSPNQTSLYFCASSLTPGGYGANVLTFGAGSRLTVL.

CDR3 region: CASSTRGGTVNTGELFF. CDR3 sequence (DNA): TGTGCCAGCAGTACACGCGGGGGAACGGTGAACACCGGGGAGCTGTTTTTT. The chain carries TRBV25-1 and TRBJ2-2, with 7 bases lining up with TRBD2. V gave up 5 bases and J gave up 1 base; unmatched junction bases: 10. The CDR3 is 17 residues long. From germline, CDR1 is MGHDK and CDR2 SYGVNS.